The 23 T cell receptor beta chains given below trace back to one sample, sequenced in a study of T cell responses to AZD1222 COVID-19 vaccine. TCRdb's table, derived via immunoSEQ multiplex PCR, lists solely in-frame clones and lacks some. Here the sample spans some 140,000 clones, 80% to 95% being singletons. Sequenced here: peripheral blood, sampled on day 0 of AZD1222 vaccination. The receptors were sampled from an adult in good health.

V and J are TRBV19 and TRBJ1-2, with TRBD1 matching over 10 bases. Germline values: CDR1 LNHDA, CDR2 SQIVND (reference sequence). The CDR3 covers 15 residues. Trimming at V came to 5 bases and at J to 8 bases, leaving 11 bases not matched to a gene. The chain's CDR3 is CASSSAGTGVSGYTF. CDR3 nucleotide sequence: TGTGCCAGTAGTTCAGCCGGGACAGGGGTGTCCGGCTACACCTTC.

The chain combines TRBV27 with TRBJ1-6; D remains unclear. CDR3 size: 16 residues. Germline CDR1 and CDR2: MNHEY and SMNVEV (reference sequence). The V and J ends lost 4 bases and 10 bases respectively, with 20 bases between them. The CDR3 here is CASSSPQRLVGSPLHF. The CDR3 DNA is TGTGCCAGCAGTTCGCCGCAAAGGCTCGTAGGGTCACCCCTCCACTTT.

This clone occurred once. The chain uses TRBV6-5 and TRBJ1-1, with D unresolved. Germline assignment: CDR1 MNHEY and CDR2 SVGAGI. V was pared by 8 bases and J by 0 bases, with 10 bases between. The CDR3 consists of 13 residues. The CDR3: CASRPFMNTEAFF. The CDR3 DNA is TGTGCCAGCCGACCGTTCATGAACACTGAAGCTTTCTTT.

Only one count was recorded for this clone. The chain carries TRBV28 and TRBJ2-7, with 7 bases identical to TRBD2. The CDR3 is 16 amino acids. The V segment lost 2 bases and the J segment 3 bases; nucleotides outside the gene matches: 10. Per the germline V gene, CDR1 is MDHEN and CDR2 is SYDVKM. CDR3 sequence: CASSLPSGNSIYEQYF. CDR3 coding DNA: TGTGCCAGCAGTTTACCTAGCGGAAACTCAATCTACGAGCAGTACTTC.

This clone was counted between two and nine times. This chain links TRBV5-1 with TRBJ1-5; D is possibly TRBD1 (5 bases). The CDR3 has 15 residues. Germline V gene data show CDR1 as SGHRS and CDR2 as YFSETQ. V shed 4 bases and J shed 6 bases, with 17 bases lying between them. This CDR3 is CASSPGGALSQPQHF. The CDR3 nucleotides read TGCGCCAGCAGCCCCGGCGGGGCCCTATCTCAGCCCCAGCATTTT.

J is TRBJ2-5 and V is TRBV11-2; D possibly uses TRBD1 or TRBD2 (5 bases each). This CDR3 is 13 amino acids long. Germline V lookup: CDR1 SGHAT, CDR2 FQNNGV. V was trimmed by 5 bases and J by 5 bases, leaving 12 bases between them. The CDR3 coding sequence is TGTGCCAGCAGCCCCCCGGGACGTGAGACCCAGTACTTC. Its protein product is CASSPPGRETQYF.

The chain recombines TRBV7-6 with TRBJ2-6; 7 nucleotides line up with TRBD1. Germline trimming cut 1 base from V and 0 bases from J; bases unmatched to any gene: 9. The germline V gene has CDR1 SGHVS and CDR2 FNYEAQ. The CDR3 runs 19 residues. CDR3 in amino acids: CASSLERGTASSGANVLTF. CDR3 DNA: TGTGCCAGCAGCTTAGAGAGGGGGACAGCAAGCTCTGGGGCCAACGTCCTGACTTTC.

This chain uses TRBV11-2 with TRBJ2-7; D gene unclear. Germline lookup yields CDR1 SGHAT and CDR2 FQNNGV. This CDR3 contains 12 residues. Trimming took off 0 bases at V and 5 bases at J, with 5 bases between the two ends. The CDR3 DNA sequence: TGTGCCAGCAGCTTAGATAGACACGAGCAGTACTTC. This gives the protein CASSLDRHEQYF.

The gene calls are TRBV10-3 and TRBJ1-2; D ambiguous. The V and J ends lost 10 bases and 1 base respectively, with 16 bases between them. This CDR3 spans 14 amino acids. From germline, CDR1 is ENHRY and CDR2 SYGVKD. The CDR3, as DNA: TGTGCCACCGGAGGTATTGGGGATAACTATGGCTACACCTTC. It codes for CATGGIGDNYGYTF.

This rearrangement joins TRBV10-3 to TRBJ2-1; 8 nucleotides line up with TRBD2. V trimming: 4 bases; J trimming: 9 bases; junction bases outside the gene matches: 11. The CDR3 has 15 residues. Looked up from germline, CDR1 is ENHRY and CDR2 is SYGVKD. The CDR3 bases are TGTGCCATCAGTGGAGGAGAGCGGGAGTCCCCTGAGCAGTTCTTC. Translation gives CAISGGERESPEQFF.

The chain employs TRBV5-1 and TRBJ1-3, with unresolved D. The CDR3 length is 14 residues. V was cut by 4 bases and J by 5 bases, with 13 bases left in between. Germline V lookup: CDR1 SGHRS, CDR2 YFSETQ. The CDR3 spells CASSPSDARNTIYF. The CDR3 DNA is TGCGCCAGCAGCCCATCGGACGCGAGAAACACCATATATTTT.

The V and J genes are TRBV14 and TRBJ2-3; D not resolved. The CDR3 consists of 16 residues. Germline loops: CDR1 SGHDN, CDR2 FVKESK. V lost 4 bases, J lost 5 bases, and 19 bases lay in between. The CDR3 region has the DNA TGTGCCAGCAGCCTGTTTGCACGATTCGGCGGAGATACGCAGTATTTT. This sequence encodes CASSLFARFGGDTQYF.

The V call is TRBV12-3 or TRBV12-4, the J call TRBJ2-1; D not resolved. V dropped 6 bases and J dropped 9 bases, with 15 bases sitting between them. There are 13 residues in the CDR3. CDR3 in DNA: TGTGCCAGCAGCAATACCGTTAACGGTGAGCAGTTCTTC. Translation: CASSNTVNGEQFF.

This chain uses TRBV2 with TRBJ2-7; 9 bases line up with TRBD1. Unmatched junction bases numbered 7, after V lost 6 bases and J lost 7 bases. CDR1 is SNHLY, CDR2 FYNNEI, per germline. This CDR3 comprises 13 residues. Written as DNA, the CDR3 is TGTGCCAGCAGGGGGACAGGGTATTGGGAGCAGTACTTC. Translation gives CASRGTGYWEQYF.

The chain has TRBV14 and TRBJ1-1; 9 positions match TRBD1. The J segment lost 4 bases and the V segment lost 0 bases, leaving 6 bases of the junction unmatched. Germline V CDR1 and CDR2: SGHDN, FVKESK. The CDR3 is 16 amino acids. As DNA, the CDR3 is TGTGCCAGCAGCCAAGAACGTGGGACAGGGACCACTGAAGCTTTCTTT. Protein: CASSQERGTGTTEAFF.

The J gene is TRBJ1-2, the V gene TRBV7-8, with D possibly TRBD1 on 6 matching bases. Trimming cost V 5 bases and J 12 bases, with 19 bases left between them. This CDR3 is built from 13 residues. Germline V gene sequence: CDR1 SGHVS, CDR2 FQNEAQ. The DNA of the CDR3 is TGTGCCAGCAGCCAAAATTACAGGGCCCAAAACACCTTC. This gives the protein CASSQNYRAQNTF.

The chain couples TRBV24-1 to TRBJ2-1; D possibly uses TRBD1 or TRBD2 (5 bases each). Germline lookup yields CDR1 KGHDR and CDR2 SFDVKD. With 5 bases removed from V and 9 bases from J, the gap between germline ends came to 16 bases. The CDR3 has 14 residues. The CDR3 protein is CATSARDPRGEQFF. The CDR3, as DNA: TGTGCCACCAGTGCCCGGGACCCGAGGGGTGAGCAGTTCTTC.

The rearrangement links TRBV5-4 to TRBJ2-7, with D perhaps matching TRBD2 (6 bases). This CDR3 has 10 amino acids. Between the trimmed V and J ends, which lost 10 bases and 6 bases, there was a span of 11 bases. Germline values: CDR1 SGHNT, CDR2 YYREEE (reference sequence). The CDR3 region has the DNA TGTGCCTTGTGCGGGGCCGAGCAGTACTTC. Its protein is CALCGAEQYF.

V gene TRBV5-1 combines with J gene TRBJ1-1, with D unresolved. Germline V CDR1 and CDR2: SGHRS, YFSETQ. Trimming took off 7 bases at V and 3 bases at J, with 19 bases between the two ends. The CDR3 runs to 15 residues. CDR3 nucleotide sequence: TGCGCCAGCGCCTCCGATCGGGGTGGGTACACTGAAGCTTTCTTT. Translating gives CASASDRGGYTEAFF.

V usage is TRBV19 and J usage is TRBJ2-3, with D possibly TRBD1 on 5 matching bases. The CDR3 consists of 16 residues. V lost 6 bases and J lost 2, with 18 bases in between. From germline, CDR1 is LNHDA and CDR2 SQIVND (reference sequence). The CDR3 nucleotides are TGTGCCAGTAGCCGCCGACAGATTGGGCTCACAGATACGCAGTATTTT. Protein sequence: CASSRRQIGLTDTQYF.

The chain employs TRBV20-1 and TRBJ2-4; D is undetermined. The CDR3 totals 11 residues. Germline CDR1 reads DFQATT; CDR2 reads SNEGSKA (reference sequence). Deletions cut 6 bases from V and 2 bases from J, with 5 bases between. The CDR3 nucleotides read TGCAGTGCGCTACCCAAAAACATTCAGTACTTC. It codes for CSALPKNIQYF.

V usage is TRBV25-1 and J usage is TRBJ1-2, with D perhaps TRBD1 (5 bases). Trimming removed 6 bases from V and 0 bases from J, with 11 bases in between. CDR1 and CDR2 (germline): MGHDK, SYGVNS. The CDR3 contains 14 residues. The CDR3 is CASRPRGANYGYTF. The CDR3 nucleotides are TGTGCCAGCAGGCCGAGGGGCGCTAACTATGGCTACACCTTC.

The chain has TRBV12-5 and TRBJ2-1, with D hard to call. The ends were cut back, 5 bases at V and 2 bases at J, with 13 bases in the middle. Germline CDR1 is LGHNT and CDR2 is FRNRAP. There are 15 residues in the CDR3. The CDR3 DNA reads TGTGCTAGTGGTCAAAATAGCCAGACCTACAATGAGCAGTTCTTC. This codes for CASGQNSQTYNEQFF.